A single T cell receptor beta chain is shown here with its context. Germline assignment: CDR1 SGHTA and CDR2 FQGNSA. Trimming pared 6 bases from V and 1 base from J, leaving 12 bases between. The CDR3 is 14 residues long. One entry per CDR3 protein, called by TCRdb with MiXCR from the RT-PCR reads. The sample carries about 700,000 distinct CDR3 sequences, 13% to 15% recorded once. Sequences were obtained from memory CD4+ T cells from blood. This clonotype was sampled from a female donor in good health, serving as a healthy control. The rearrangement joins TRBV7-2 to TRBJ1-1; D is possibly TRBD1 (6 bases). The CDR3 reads CASRMRQANTEAFF. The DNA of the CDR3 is TGTGCCAGCAGAATGCGACAGGCGAACACTGAAGCTTTCTTT. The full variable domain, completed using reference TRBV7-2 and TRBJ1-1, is GAGVSQSPSNKVTEKGKDVELRCDPISGHTALYWYRQSLGQGLEFLIYFQGNSAPDKSGLPSDRFSAERTGGSVSTLTIQRTQQEDSAVYLCASRMRQANTEAFFGQGTRLTVV.